These 5 T cell receptor beta chains were sequenced from one sample in a study of identical twins (dated by TCRdb to the mid-2010s). Libraries were prepared through 5' RACE. The run used an Illumina HiSeq 2000. TCRdb reprocessing: public reads trimmed at Q25 with fastp, clones called with MiXCR, in-frame beta chains kept. Each record represents a unique CDR3 protein, reported with the most common genes and DNA among its rows. This sample lists more than 400,000 distinct CDR3 sequences; about 16% were detected once. The ten largest clones capture around 0.4% of the sample. This sample was shared with a second study, whose subject was yellow fever vaccine responses in identical twins.

The sample taken for sequencing was CD4+ T cells sorted from blood. The receptors originated from a young woman in good health.

V gene TRBV3-1 combines with J gene TRBJ1-1, with a weak D call TRBD1 (6 bases). The CDR3 is made up of 14 amino acids. Germline loops: CDR1 LGHDT, CDR2 YNNKEL (reference sequence). V lost 6 bases and J lost 6, with 17 bases in between. CDR3 sequence: CASSQDRLRAEAFF. CDR3 nucleotides: TGTGCCAGCAGTCAGGACAGACTTAGGGCTGAAGCTTTCTTT. Variable domain in full (rest from reference TRBV3-1 and TRBJ1-1): DTAVSQTPKYLVTQMGNDKSIKCEQNLGHDTMYWYKQDSKKFLKIMFSYNNKELIINETVPNRFSPKSPDKAHLNLHINSLELGDSAVYFCASSQDRLRAEAFFGQGTRLTVV.

The chain couples TRBV5-1 to TRBJ1-3; 7 positions match TRBD1. J was trimmed by 2 bases and V by 0 bases; bases with no gene match: 2. The CDR3 spans 15 residues. Germline values: CDR1 SGHRS, CDR2 YFSETQ. The CDR3 nucleotides read TGCGCCAGCAGCTTGGATGGGACAGCTGGAAACACCATATATTTT. Protein sequence: CASSLDGTAGNTIYF.

This chain connects TRBV12-3 or TRBV12-4 to TRBJ1-1, with D uncertain. The germline V and J ends were trimmed by 2 bases and 3 bases, with 10 bases remaining between them. There are 14 residues in the CDR3. DNA of the CDR3: TGTGCCAGCAGTTTAATGGGTGTTGACACTGAAGCTTTCTTT. It specifies CASSLMGVDTEAFF.

This chain's CDR3 is CASSQEGGTSSYNEQFF. The CDR3 bases are TGCGCCAGCAGCCAAGAGGGGGGGACGAGCTCCTACAATGAGCAGTTCTTC. The chain links TRBV4-1 to TRBJ2-1; 7 bases are shared with TRBD2. Losses at the gene ends were 0 bases for V and 0 bases for J; bases not matched to a gene: 5. The CDR3 loop spans 17 amino acids. CDR1 and CDR2 (germline): MGHRA, YSYEKL.

V is TRBV9 and J is TRBJ2-5; perhaps TRBD2 as D (6 bases). CDR3 length: 14 amino acids. Germline V gives CDR1 SGDLS, CDR2 YYNGEE. Trimming shortened V by 2 bases and J by 4 bases, and 12 bases separated the two germline ends. CDR3 in amino acids: CASSVGSHGETQYF. The CDR3 region has the DNA TGTGCCAGCAGCGTCGGGAGCCACGGAGAGACCCAGTACTTC.